What follows is one TCR beta chain and its context. The CDR3 contains 15 residues. V was clipped by 2 bases and J by 7 bases; unmatched bases: 9. Germline CDR1 reads SGDLS; CDR2 reads YYNGEE. The sample comes from a study of blood T cell repertoires in COVID-19. Study information: Some COVID-19 samples were acute and others convalescent; all came from the United States, Italy and Spain. Nucleic acid was either cDNA or gDNA, and it came from T cells, B-cell-depleted T cells, or PBMCs.

In the source study's methods: From reference gene primer amplification, estimates of nucleated cell counts were derived. Measured with immunoSEQ multiplex PCR; TCRdb has only the in-frame clones, and not every one. For V, J and clone size, that table is used; D and trimming come from the DNA. The top ten clones hold 25% to 30% of a sample with some 120,000 clones, 85% of them seen once. Sequencing used peripheral blood. V is TRBV9 and J is TRBJ1-2; 9 bases map to TRBD1. The sequence derives from a woman older than 75 with acute or convalescent COVID-19. CDR3 coding DNA: TGTGCCAGCAGCGTCACCGGACAGGGGAGAGGTGGCTACACCTTC. Translated: CASSVTGQGRGGYTF. The variable domain in full, completed from reference TRBV9 and TRBJ1-2, reads DSGVTQTPKHLITATGQRVTLRCSPRSGDLSVYWYQQSLDQGLQFLIQYYNGEERAKGNILERFSAQQFPDLHSELNLSSLELGDSALYFCASSVTGQGRGGYTFGSGTRLTVV.